This entry features one T cell receptor beta chain sequence. Germline CDR1 is SGDLS and CDR2 is YYNGEE. The CDR3 loop spans 15 amino acids. V was clipped by 3 bases and J by 5 bases, with 15 bases between them. These data originate in a study of blood T cell repertoires in COVID-19. Looking at the study overall: PBMCs, B-cell-depleted T cells, or T cells provided the cDNA or gDNA that made up the material.

Assay used: immunoSEQ multiplex PCR; TCRdb lists only in-frame clones, some missing. The sample lists some 70,000 clones, 80% to 90% occurring once. The origin of this receptor is a man under 40 with acute or convalescent COVID-19. The rearrangement joins TRBV9 to TRBJ2-1; D gene unclear. Sequenced material: peripheral blood. Written as DNA, the CDR3 is TGTGCCAGCAGCGCAACTGACGGAGTGAACAATGAGCAGTTCTTC. Residues: CASSATDGVNNEQFF. The full variable domain, rest sourced from reference TRBV9 and TRBJ2-1, is DSGVTQTPKHLITATGQRVTLRCSPRSGDLSVYWYQQSLDQGLQFLIQYYNGEERAKGNILERFSAQQFPDLHSELNLSSLELGDSALYFCASSATDGVNNEQFFGPGTRLTVL.